The 17 T cell receptor beta chains in this list originate from one sample, sequenced in a study of blood T cells in healthy people across ages. Alongside a J-beta primer mix, a sample-barcoded 5' primer served in a second PCR lasting about 7 to 12 cycles. TCRdb reprocessed the 5' RACE reads with MiXCR, giving one entry per CDR3 protein. The data show some 940,000 distinct CDR3 sequences, approximately 32% seen once. This sample also belongs to another study, concerning T cells of mothers and their children.

Input material: blood. These receptors came from a middle-aged woman in good health.

This clonotype was picked up a small number of times. The chain is built from TRBV13 and TRBJ2-1; D gene ambiguous. This CDR3 is built from 14 residues. Germline V CDR1 and CDR2: PRHDT, FYEKMQ (reference sequence). Trimming took 6 bases from V and 4 from J, leaving 13 bases between them. For the CDR3, the DNA is TGTGCCAGCAGTTTAAACGATGTGTACAATGAGCAGTTCTTC. Translating gives CASSLNDVYNEQFF. Drawing the rest from reference TRBV13 and TRBJ2-1, the complete variable domain is AAGVIQSPRHLIKEKRETATLKCYPIPRHDTVYWYQQGPGQDPQFLISFYEKMQSDKGSIPDRFSAQQFSDYHSELNMSSLELGDSALYFCASSLNDVYNEQFFGPGTRLTVL.

The chain uses TRBV7-2 and TRBJ2-7, with 8 bases aligning to TRBD1. Germline-derived CDR1 and CDR2 are SGHTA and FQGNSA. V was pared by 3 bases and J by 1 base, with 5 bases of the junction left unmatched. This CDR3 region has 15 residues. The CDR3 sequence: CASSLGQALSYEQYF. The CDR3 DNA reads TGTGCCAGCAGCTTGGGACAGGCCCTATCCTACGAGCAGTACTTC. Variable domain in full (rest from reference TRBV7-2 and TRBJ2-7): GAGVSQSPSNKVTEKGKDVELRCDPISGHTALYWYRQSLGQGLEFLIYFQGNSAPDKSGLPSDRFSAERTGGSVSTLTIQRTQQEDSAVYLCASSLGQALSYEQYFGPGTRLTVT.

At least ten counts were recorded for this clonotype. CDR3 loop: CASSSLGGNTEAFF. The CDR3 coding sequence is TGTGCCAGCAGCTCTCTCGGGGGTAACACTGAAGCTTTCTTT. This chain joins TRBV7-2 and TRBJ1-1, with D maybe TRBD1 (5 bases). Germline CDR1 is SGHTA and CDR2 is FQGNSA. The CDR3 is 14 amino acids. Between the trimmed V and J ends, which lost 4 bases and 2 bases, there was a span of 11 bases.

This chain connects TRBV6-6 to TRBJ1-6; the D is unclear. The germline V gene encodes CDR1 MNHNY and CDR2 SVGAGI (reference sequence). The CDR3 length is 16 residues. Trimming left V 2 bases short and J 7 bases short, with 15 bases between. The CDR3 bases are TGTGCCAGCAGTTACGTTATAGGTGGAGTCAATTCACCCCTCCACTTT. This gives the protein CASSYVIGGVNSPLHF.

This clonotype was recorded a few times. A much larger clone lies a single base off, so this may be a read error. V is TRBV29-1 and J is TRBJ2-1; tentative D call: TRBD1 (6 bases). The J call may be incorrect, as the DNA end agrees better with TRBJ2-7. CDR1 is SQVTM, CDR2 ANQGSEA, per germline. This CDR3 is built from 14 residues. CDR3 amino acids: CSVGVGGPYNEQYF. In DNA, the CDR3 is TGCAGCGTAGGAGTAGGGGGACCCTACAATGAGCAGTACTTC.

The chain recombines TRBV21-1 with TRBJ1-1. TRBV21-1 is given as a pseudogene. The CDR3 is made up of 13 amino acids. CDR3 loop: CASRGYLNTEAFF. DNA of the CDR3: TGTGCCAGCAGGGGATATCTGAACACTGAAGCTTTCTTT.

At least ten counts were recorded for this clonotype. This rearrangement joins TRBV4-2 to TRBJ2-3; 9 nucleotides align to TRBD2. Germline-derived CDR1 and CDR2 are LGHNA and YNFKEQ. V trimming: 0 bases; J trimming: 4 bases; junction bases outside the gene matches: 8. This CDR3 contains 17 residues. Here the CDR3 DNA reads TGTGCCAGCAGCCAAGATAAGGCGGGGGGGCTCGCAGATACGCAGTATTTT. Amino acids: CASSQDKAGGLADTQYF.

The chain employs TRBV24-1 and TRBJ1-1, with 10 bases fitting TRBD1. CDR3 length: 17 residues. Trimming removed 2 bases from V and 1 base from J; junction bases left unmatched: 6. CDR1 is KGHDR and CDR2 is SFDVKD in the germline V gene. CDR3: CATSDSGQGERNTEAFF. Here the CDR3 DNA reads TGTGCCACCAGTGATTCCGGACAGGGGGAAAGGAACACTGAAGCTTTCTTT.

To note about this clonotype: A much larger clone lies one base from this, so it may be a read error. The chain combines TRBV7-2 with TRBJ2-7; 8 bases map to TRBD1. The CDR3 loop spans 15 amino acids. Germline values: CDR1 SGHTA, CDR2 FQGNSA. The CDR3, as DNA: TGTGCCAGCAGCTTCCGACAGGGGTGGACCTACGAGCGGTACTTC. It specifies CASSFRQGWTYERYF.

This sequence joins TRBV7-2 and TRBJ2-7; D may be TRBD1 (5 bases). V shed 5 bases and J shed 4 bases, with 12 bases lying between them. This CDR3 comprises 13 residues. The germline V gene encodes CDR1 SGHTA and CDR2 FQGNSA. The CDR3 DNA is TGTGCCAGCAGCACCGGACGGACATACGAGCAGTACTTC. This translates into CASSTGRTYEQYF.

The gene calls are TRBV7-2 and TRBJ2-3, with 8 nucleotides matching TRBD1. The length of the CDR3 is 15 residues. From germline, CDR1 is SGHTA and CDR2 FQGNSA. V dropped 5 bases and J dropped 4; count of bases not matched to a gene: 8. The DNA of the CDR3 is TGTGCCAGCAGCCCAGGACAGGGTAGGGCAGATACGCAGTATTTT. Translation: CASSPGQGRADTQYF. Variable domain in full (rest from reference TRBV7-2 and TRBJ2-3): GAGVSQSPSNKVTEKGKDVELRCDPISGHTALYWYRQSLGQGLEFLIYFQGNSAPDKSGLPSDRFSAERTGGSVSTLTIQRTQQEDSAVYLCASSPGQGRADTQYFGPGTRLTVL.

For this clonotype: Likely a read error: the CDR3 ends without its conserved phenylalanine or tryptophan. The limits of the CDR3 on the DNA are not certain, so only TCRdb's listed CDR3 is given. The chain couples TRBV28 to TRBJ2-7; the D call in the table, TRBD1, was not verified against the DNA. Germline V gene sequence: CDR1 MDHEN, CDR2 SYDVKM. Both ends counted, the CDR3 spans 12 residues. CDR3 loop: CASTTGTDGGEI.

The chain is built from TRBV12-3 or TRBV12-4 and TRBJ2-1; D possibly corresponds to TRBD1 (6 bases). Deletions cut 8 bases from V and 6 bases from J, with 17 bases between. This CDR3 region has 14 residues. The CDR3, as DNA: TGTGCCAGCCCCGGGTGGGGGCCGGGCAATGAGCAGTTCTTC. Its protein product is CASPGWGPGNEQFF.

For this clonotype: This may arise from a read error, as a much more abundant clone is one base away. The chain couples TRBV18 to TRBJ2-1, with TRBD1 as a possible D gene (6 bases). The CDR3 extends over 17 amino acids. Per germline, CDR1 KGHSH and CDR2 LQKENI. The CDR3 sequence: CASPPTARGGSYNEQFF. The CDR3 DNA is TGTGCCAGCCCACCAACCGCGAGAGGGGGCTCCTACAATGAGCAGTTCTTC.

Only a few counts were recorded for this clonotype. The chain links TRBV12-3 or TRBV12-4 to TRBJ2-2; no clear D. CDR3 length: 16 amino acids. Deletions cut 2 bases from V and 5 bases from J, with 15 bases between. As DNA, the CDR3 is TGTGCCAGCAGTTTACGAGTATCAGAGACGACCGGGGAGCTGTTTTTT. Protein sequence: CASSLRVSETTGELFF.

Many counts were recorded for this clonotype. The chain carries TRBV7-2 and TRBJ2-1; D call uncertain. This CDR3 is 13 amino acids long. Germline V gene sequence: CDR1 SGHTA, CDR2 FQGNSA. Trimming took off 6 bases at V and 1 base at J, with 7 bases between the two ends. The CDR3 DNA reads TGTGCCAGCAGTACCGGTTCCTACAATGAGCAGTTCTTC. Translated, it gives CASSTGSYNEQFF.

This chain links TRBV6-6 with TRBJ2-7; no clear D. V was clipped by 4 bases and J by 6 bases, with 10 bases between them. CDR1 MNHNY and CDR2 SVGAGI come from the germline V gene (reference sequence). CDR3 length: 12 residues. Written as DNA, the CDR3 is TGTGCCAGCAGTTCCCCCACACGCGAGCAGTACTTC. This translates into CASSSPTREQYF.